This TCR beta chain was documented in a study of T cell changes during pregnancy in multiple sclerosis. The assay was immunoSEQ multiplex PCR, and TCRdb's table has in-frame clones only and misses some. Among approximately 43,000 clones listed, approximately 81% were seen once. V shed 8 bases, J shed 6 bases, and the junction held 15 bases outside the gene matches. The CDR3 is 16 amino acids. Per the germline V gene, CDR1 is SEHNR and CDR2 is FQNEAQ (reference sequence). Sequenced material: CD4+ T cells from peripheral blood mononuclear cells, taken before pregnancy. The sequence was collected from a female donor with multiple sclerosis, enrolled in a pregnancy study. This sequence joins TRBV7-9 and TRBJ2-1; 8 positions agree with TRBD2. In DNA form, the CDR3 reads TGTGCCAGCGAACATTATCCGGGACTAGGGGGCAATGAGCAGTTCTTC. Its translation is CASEHYPGLGGNEQFF. Drawing the rest from reference TRBV7-9 and TRBJ2-1, the complete variable domain is DTGVSQNPRHKITKRGQNVTFRCDPISEHNRLYWYRQTLGQGPEFLTYFQNEAQLEKSRLLSDRFSAERPKGSFSTLEIQRTEQGDSAMYLCASEHYPGLGGNEQFFGPGTRLTVL.